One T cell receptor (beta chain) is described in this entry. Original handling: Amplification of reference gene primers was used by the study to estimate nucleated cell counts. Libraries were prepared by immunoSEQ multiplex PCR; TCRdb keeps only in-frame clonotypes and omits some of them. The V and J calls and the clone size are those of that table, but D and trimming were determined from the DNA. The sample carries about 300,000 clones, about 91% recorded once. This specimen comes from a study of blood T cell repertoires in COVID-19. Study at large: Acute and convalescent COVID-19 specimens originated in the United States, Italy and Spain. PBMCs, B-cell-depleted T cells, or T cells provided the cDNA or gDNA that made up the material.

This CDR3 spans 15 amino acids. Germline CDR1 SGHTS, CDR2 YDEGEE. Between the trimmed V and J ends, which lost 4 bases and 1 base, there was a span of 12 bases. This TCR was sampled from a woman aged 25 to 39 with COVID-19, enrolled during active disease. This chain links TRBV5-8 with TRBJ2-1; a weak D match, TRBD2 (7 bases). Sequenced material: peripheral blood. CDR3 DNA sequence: TGTGCCAGCAGCAAAGGGGGGGGGTCCTACAATGAGCAGTTCTTC. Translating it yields CASSKGGGSYNEQFF.